This T cell receptor (beta chain) derives from a study of shared clonotypes between healthy human individuals. Some clones are missing from TCRdb's copy, which holds only in-frame ones; the method was immunoSEQ multiplex PCR. Among approximately 1.5 million clones listed, around 98% were seen once. Germline assignment: CDR1 ENHRY and CDR2 SYGVKD. This CDR3 has 15 residues. V trimming: 4 bases; J trimming: 5 bases; junction bases outside the gene matches: 10. The V call is TRBV10-3, the J call TRBJ2-5; 7 bases line up with TRBD2. Sample: naive CD4+ T cells sorted from blood. As to subset: CD45RA+ positively selected. The source of this sequence is a man younger than 45 in good health. The CDR3 DNA sequence: TGTGCCATCAGTGGGAACGTCGGGGGGTGGGAGACCCAGTACTTC. Translating gives CAISGNVGGWETQYF.